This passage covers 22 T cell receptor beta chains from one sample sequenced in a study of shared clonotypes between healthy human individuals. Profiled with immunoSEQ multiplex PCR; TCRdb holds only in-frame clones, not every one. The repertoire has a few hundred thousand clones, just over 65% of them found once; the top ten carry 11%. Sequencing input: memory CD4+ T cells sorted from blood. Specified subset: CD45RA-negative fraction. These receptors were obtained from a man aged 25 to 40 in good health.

CDR3 residues: CSVGGTAEKLFF. CDR3 in DNA: TGCAGCGTTGGGGGGACGGCTGAAAAACTGTTTTTT. The chain recombines TRBV29-1 with TRBJ1-4, with D possibly TRBD1 on 5 matching bases. The CDR3 runs 12 residues. Germline V gene sequence: CDR1 SQVTM, CDR2 ANQGSEA. Trimming removed 4 bases at V and 7 bases at J, with 10 bases between.

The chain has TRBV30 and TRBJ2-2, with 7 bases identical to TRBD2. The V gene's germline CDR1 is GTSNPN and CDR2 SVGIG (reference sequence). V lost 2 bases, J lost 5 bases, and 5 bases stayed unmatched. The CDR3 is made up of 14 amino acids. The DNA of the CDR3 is TGTGCCTGGAGTAAGGGGAGGGTTACCGGGGAGCTGTTTTTT. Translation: CAWSKGRVTGELFF.

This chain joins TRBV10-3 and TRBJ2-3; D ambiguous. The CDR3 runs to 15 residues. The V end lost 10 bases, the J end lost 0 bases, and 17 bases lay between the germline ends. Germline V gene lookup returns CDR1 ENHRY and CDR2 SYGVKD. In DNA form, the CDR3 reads TGTGCCACCACGAAGGCTTTCCTAAGCACAGATACGCAGTATTTT. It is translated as CATTKAFLSTDTQYF.

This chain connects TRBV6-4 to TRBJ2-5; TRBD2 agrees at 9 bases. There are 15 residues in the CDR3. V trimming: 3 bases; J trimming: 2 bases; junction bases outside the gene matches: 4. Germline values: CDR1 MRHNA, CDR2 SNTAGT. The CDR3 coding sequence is TGTGCCAGCAGTGAGACTAGCGGAACTCAAGAGACCCAGTACTTC. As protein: CASSETSGTQETQYF.

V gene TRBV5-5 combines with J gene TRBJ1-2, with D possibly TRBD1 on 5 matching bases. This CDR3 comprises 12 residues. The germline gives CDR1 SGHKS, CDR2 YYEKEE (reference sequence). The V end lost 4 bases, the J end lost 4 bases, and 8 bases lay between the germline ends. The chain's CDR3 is CASSQDTYGYTF. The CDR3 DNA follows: TGTGCCAGCAGCCAGGACACCTATGGCTACACCTTC.

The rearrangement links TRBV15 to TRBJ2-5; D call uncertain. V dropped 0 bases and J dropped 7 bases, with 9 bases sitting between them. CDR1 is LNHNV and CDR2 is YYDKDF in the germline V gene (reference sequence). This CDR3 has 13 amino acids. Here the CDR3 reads CATSRDRSPTQYF. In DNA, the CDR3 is TGTGCCACCAGCAGAGATCGGAGTCCGACCCAGTACTTC.

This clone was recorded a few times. The CDR3 spells CASSLGGSYGYTF. The CDR3 coding sequence is TGTGCCAGCAGCTTGGGGGGCAGCTATGGCTACACCTTC. The rearrangement links TRBV5-6 to TRBJ1-2; possibly TRBD1 for D (5 bases). Trimming took 0 bases from V and 4 from J, leaving 7 bases between them. Germline CDR1 reads SGHDT; CDR2 reads YYEEEE. This CDR3 spans 13 amino acids. Full variable domain (missing parts from reference TRBV5-6 and TRBJ1-2): DAGVTQSPTHLIKTRGQQVTLRCSPKSGHDTVSWYQQALGQGPQFIFQYYEEEERQRGNFPDRFSGHQFPNYSSELNVNALLLGDSALYLCASSLGGSYGYTFGSGTRLTVV.

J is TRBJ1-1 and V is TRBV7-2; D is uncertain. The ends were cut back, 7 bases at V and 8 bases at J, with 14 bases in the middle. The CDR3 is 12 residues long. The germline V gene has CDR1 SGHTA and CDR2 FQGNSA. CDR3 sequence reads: CASTARLTEAFF. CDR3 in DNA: TGTGCCAGCACCGCCCGCCTCACCGAAGCTTTCTTT.

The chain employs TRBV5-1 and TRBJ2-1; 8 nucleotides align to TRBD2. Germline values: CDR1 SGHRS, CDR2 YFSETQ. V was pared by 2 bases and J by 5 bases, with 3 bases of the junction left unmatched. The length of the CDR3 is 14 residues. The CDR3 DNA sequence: TGCGCCAGCAGCTTCACTAGCGGTAACAATGAGCAGTTCTTC. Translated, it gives CASSFTSGNNEQFF.

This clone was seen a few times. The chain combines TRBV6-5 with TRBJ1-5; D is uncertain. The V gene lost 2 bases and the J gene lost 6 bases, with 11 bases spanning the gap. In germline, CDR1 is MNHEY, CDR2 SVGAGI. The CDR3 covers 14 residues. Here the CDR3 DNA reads TGTGCCAGCAGTTACAGGCCAGTTGGTCAGCCCCAGCATTTT. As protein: CASSYRPVGQPQHF.

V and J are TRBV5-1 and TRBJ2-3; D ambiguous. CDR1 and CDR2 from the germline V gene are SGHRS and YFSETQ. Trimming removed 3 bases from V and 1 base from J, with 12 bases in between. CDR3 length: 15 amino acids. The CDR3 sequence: CASSSDLRGTDTQYF. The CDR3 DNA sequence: TGCGCCAGCAGCTCAGACTTAAGGGGCACAGATACGCAGTATTTT.

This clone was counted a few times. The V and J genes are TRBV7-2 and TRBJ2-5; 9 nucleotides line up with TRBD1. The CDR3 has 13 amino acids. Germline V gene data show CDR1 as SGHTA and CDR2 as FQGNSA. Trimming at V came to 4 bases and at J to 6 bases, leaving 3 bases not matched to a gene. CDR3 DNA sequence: TGTGCCAGCAGCTCACAGGGGGCGCAGACCCAGTACTTC. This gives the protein CASSSQGAQTQYF.

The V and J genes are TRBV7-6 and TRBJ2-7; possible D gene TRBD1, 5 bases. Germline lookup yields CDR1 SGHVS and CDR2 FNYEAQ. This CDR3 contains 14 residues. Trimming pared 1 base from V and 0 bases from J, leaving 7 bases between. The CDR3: CASSLEQVSYEQYF. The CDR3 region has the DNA TGTGCCAGCAGCTTAGAACAGGTCTCCTACGAGCAGTACTTC.

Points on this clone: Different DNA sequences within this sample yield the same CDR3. CDR3 in amino acids: CASSLAQSYEQYF. In DNA, the CDR3 is TGCGCCAGCAGCTTGGCCCAATCTTACGAGCAGTACTTC. V gene TRBV5-1 combines with J gene TRBJ2-7; D is undetermined. This CDR3 contains 13 residues. Germline CDR1 reads SGHRS; CDR2 reads YFSETQ. The V gene lost 0 bases and the J gene lost 4 bases, with 8 bases spanning the gap.

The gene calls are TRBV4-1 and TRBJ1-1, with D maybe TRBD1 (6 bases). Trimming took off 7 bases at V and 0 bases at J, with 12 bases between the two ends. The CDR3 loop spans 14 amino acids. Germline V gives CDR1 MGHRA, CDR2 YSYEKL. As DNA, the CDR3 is TGCGCCAGCAACCAGGGGCCGGTGAACACTGAAGCTTTCTTT. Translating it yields CASNQGPVNTEAFF.

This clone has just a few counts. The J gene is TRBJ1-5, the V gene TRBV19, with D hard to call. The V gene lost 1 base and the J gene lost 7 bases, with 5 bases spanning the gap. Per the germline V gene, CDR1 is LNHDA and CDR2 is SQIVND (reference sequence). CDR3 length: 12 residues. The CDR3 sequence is CASSIGSQPQHF. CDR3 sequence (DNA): TGTGCCAGTAGTATAGGGAGCCAGCCCCAGCATTTT. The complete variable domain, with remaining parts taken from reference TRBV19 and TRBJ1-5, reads DGGITQSPKYLFRKEGQNVTLSCEQNLNHDAMYWYRQDPGQGLRLIYYSQIVNDFQKGDIAEGYSVSREKKESFPLTVTSAQKNPTAFYLCASSIGSQPQHFGDGTRLSIL.

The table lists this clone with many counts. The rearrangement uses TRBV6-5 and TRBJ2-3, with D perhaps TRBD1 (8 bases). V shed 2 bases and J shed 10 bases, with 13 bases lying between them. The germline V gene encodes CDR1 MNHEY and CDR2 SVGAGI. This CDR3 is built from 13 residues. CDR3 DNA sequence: TGTGCCAGCAGTTACACAGGGGGGGACGCGCAGTATTTT. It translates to CASSYTGGDAQYF.

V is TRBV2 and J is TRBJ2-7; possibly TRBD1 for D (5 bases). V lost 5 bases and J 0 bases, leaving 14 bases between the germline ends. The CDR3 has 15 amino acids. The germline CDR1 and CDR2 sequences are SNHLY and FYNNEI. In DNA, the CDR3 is TGTGCCAGCAGTATGCAGGGATCAAGCTCCTACGAGCAGTACTTC. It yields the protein CASSMQGSSSYEQYF.

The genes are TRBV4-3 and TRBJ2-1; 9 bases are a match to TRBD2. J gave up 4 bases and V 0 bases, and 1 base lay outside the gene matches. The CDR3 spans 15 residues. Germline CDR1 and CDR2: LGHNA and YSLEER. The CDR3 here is CASSQDLAGYNEQFF. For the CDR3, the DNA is TGCGCCAGCAGCCAAGATCTAGCGGGGTACAATGAGCAGTTCTTC.

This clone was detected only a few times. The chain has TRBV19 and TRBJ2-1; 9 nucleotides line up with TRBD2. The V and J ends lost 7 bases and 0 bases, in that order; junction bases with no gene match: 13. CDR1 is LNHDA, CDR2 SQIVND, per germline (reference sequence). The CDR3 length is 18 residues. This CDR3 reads CASNPARGRGSSYNEQFF. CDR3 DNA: TGTGCCAGTAATCCGGCTCGCGGGAGGGGGAGCTCCTACAATGAGCAGTTCTTC.

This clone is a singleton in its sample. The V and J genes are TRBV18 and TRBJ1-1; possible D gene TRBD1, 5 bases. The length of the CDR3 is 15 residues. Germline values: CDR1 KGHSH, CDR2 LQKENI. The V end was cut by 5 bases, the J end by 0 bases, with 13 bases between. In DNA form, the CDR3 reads TGTGCCAGCTCAGATCAGGGACTCATGAACACTGAAGCTTTCTTT. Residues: CASSDQGLMNTEAFF.

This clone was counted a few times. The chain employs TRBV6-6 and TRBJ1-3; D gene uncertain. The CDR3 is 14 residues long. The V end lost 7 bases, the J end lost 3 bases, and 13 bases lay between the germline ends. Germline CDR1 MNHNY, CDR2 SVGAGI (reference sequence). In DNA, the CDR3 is TGTGCCAGCACCCTAGGGATCTTTGGAAACACCATATATTTT. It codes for CASTLGIFGNTIYF.